This T cell receptor (beta chain) was sequenced in a study of CD8 T cells in ankylosing spondylitis. Study results and limitations: Enrichment of disease-linked clones was reportedly significant in matched ankylosing spondylitis synovial fluid. One TCR beta motif, made up of 7 or 8 highly homologous variants, appeared characteristic of ankylosing spondylitis blood.

Quantitative 5'-RACE with molecular barcodes generated TCR beta libraries. Each CDR3 protein is one row after TCRdb ran MiXCR on the 5' RACE reads. In the table there are around 540,000 distinct CDR3 sequences, about an eighth of which are singletons. CDR1 is SGHRS, CDR2 YFSETQ, per germline. The V end lost 4 bases, the J end lost 0 bases, and 13 bases lay between the germline ends. The CDR3 totals 15 residues. This clonotype was seen a handful of times. The antigen remains undetermined. The clonotype comes from a male donor with ankylosing spondylitis. The material sequenced was blood, either unsorted or a sorted T cell fraction (not recorded which). The rearrangement links TRBV5-1 to TRBJ1-1, with D uncertain. The CDR3 sequence is CASSGGLGMNTEAFF. The CDR3 DNA sequence: TGCGCCAGCAGCGGAGGGCTGGGGATGAACACTGAAGCTTTCTTT.